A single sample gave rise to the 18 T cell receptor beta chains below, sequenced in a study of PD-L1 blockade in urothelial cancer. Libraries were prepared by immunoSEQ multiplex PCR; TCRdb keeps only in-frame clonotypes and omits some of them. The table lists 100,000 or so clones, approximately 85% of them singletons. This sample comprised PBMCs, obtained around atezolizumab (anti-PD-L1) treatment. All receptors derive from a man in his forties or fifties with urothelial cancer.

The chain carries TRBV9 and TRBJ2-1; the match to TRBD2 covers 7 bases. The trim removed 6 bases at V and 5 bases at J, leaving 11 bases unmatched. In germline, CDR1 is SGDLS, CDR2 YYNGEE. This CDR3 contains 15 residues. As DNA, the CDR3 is TGTGCCAGCAACCTCGGGGGGACGGCCAACAATGAGCAGTTCTTC. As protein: CASNLGGTANNEQFF.

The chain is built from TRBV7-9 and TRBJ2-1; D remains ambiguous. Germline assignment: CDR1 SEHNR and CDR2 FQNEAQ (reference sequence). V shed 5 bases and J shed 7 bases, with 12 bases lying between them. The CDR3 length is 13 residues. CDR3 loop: CASSPPSANEQFF. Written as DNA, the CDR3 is TGTGCCAGCAGCCCCCCGTCTGCGAATGAGCAGTTCTTC.

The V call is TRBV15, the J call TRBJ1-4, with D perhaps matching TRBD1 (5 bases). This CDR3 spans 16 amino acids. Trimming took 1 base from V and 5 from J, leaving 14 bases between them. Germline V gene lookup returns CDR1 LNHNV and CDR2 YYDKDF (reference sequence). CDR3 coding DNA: TGTGCCACCAGCAGAGGGGGGGTCGGGGAGAATGAAAAACTGTTTTTT. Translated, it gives CATSRGGVGENEKLFF.

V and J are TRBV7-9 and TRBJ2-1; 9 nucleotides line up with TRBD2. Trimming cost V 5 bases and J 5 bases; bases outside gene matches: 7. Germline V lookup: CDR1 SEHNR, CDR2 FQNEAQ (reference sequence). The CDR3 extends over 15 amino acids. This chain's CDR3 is CASSRFGTSNNEQFF. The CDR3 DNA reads TGTGCCAGCAGCCGATTCGGGACTAGCAACAATGAGCAGTTCTTC.

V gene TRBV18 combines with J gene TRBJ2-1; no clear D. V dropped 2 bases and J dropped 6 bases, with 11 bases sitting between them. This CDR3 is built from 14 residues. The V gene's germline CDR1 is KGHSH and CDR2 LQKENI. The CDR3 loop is CASSPAAGINEQFF. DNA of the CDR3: TGTGCCAGCTCACCAGCGGCTGGAATCAATGAGCAGTTCTTC.

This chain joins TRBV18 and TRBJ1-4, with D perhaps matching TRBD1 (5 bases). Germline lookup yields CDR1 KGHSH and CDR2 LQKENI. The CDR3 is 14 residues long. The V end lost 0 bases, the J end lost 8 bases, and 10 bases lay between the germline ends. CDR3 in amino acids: CASSPPGHGEKLFF. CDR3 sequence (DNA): TGTGCCAGCTCACCACCGGGGCACGGGGAAAAACTGTTTTTT. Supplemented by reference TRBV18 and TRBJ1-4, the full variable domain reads NAGVMQNPRHLVRRRGQEARLRCSPMKGHSHVYWYRQLPEEGLKFMVYLQKENIIDESGMPKERFSAEFPKEGPSILRIQQVVRGDSAAYFCASSPPGHGEKLFFGSGTQLSVL.

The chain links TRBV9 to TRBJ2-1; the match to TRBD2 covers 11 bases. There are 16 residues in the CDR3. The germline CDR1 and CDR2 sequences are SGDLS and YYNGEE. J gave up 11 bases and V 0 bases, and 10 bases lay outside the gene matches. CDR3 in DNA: TGTGCCAGCAGCGTAGAGGAAGGACTAGCGGGCCGGAAGCAGTTCTTC. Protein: CASSVEEGLAGRKQFF.

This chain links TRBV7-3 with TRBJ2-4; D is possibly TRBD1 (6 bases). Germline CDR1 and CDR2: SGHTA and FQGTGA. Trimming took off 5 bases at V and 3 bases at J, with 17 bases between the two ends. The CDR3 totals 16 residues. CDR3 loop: CASSKDSQLYKNIQYF. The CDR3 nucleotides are TGTGCCAGCAGCAAGGACAGCCAGCTCTACAAAAACATTCAGTACTTC.

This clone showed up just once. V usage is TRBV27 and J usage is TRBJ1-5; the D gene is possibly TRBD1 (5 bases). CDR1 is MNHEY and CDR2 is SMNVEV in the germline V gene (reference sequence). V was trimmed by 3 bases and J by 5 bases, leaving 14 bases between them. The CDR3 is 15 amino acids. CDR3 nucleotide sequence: TGTGCCAGCAGTTTGACGGCAGGGCTAGATCAGCCCCAGCATTTT. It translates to CASSLTAGLDQPQHF.

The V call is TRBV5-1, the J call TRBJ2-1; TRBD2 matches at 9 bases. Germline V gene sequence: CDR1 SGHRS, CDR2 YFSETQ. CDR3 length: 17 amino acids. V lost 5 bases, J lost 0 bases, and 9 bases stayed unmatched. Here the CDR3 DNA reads TGCGCCAGCAGTTTCGGACTAGCGAAAAGCTCCTACAATGAGCAGTTCTTC. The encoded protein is CASSFGLAKSSYNEQFF.

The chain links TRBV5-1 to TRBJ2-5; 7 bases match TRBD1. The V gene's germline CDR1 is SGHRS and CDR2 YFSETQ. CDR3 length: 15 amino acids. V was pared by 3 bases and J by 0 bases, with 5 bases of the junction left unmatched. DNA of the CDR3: TGCGCCAGCAGCTCTAGGGGGCTCGACCAAGAGACCCAGTACTTC. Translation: CASSSRGLDQETQYF.

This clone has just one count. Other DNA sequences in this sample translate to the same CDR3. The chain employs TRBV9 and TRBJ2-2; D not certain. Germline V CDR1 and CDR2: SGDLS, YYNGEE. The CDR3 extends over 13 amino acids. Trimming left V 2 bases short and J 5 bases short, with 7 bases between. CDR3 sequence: CASSVRVTGELFF. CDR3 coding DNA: TGTGCCAGCAGCGTCCGGGTTACCGGGGAGCTGTTTTTT. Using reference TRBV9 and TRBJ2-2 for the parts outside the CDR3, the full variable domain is DSGVTQTPKHLITATGQRVTLRCSPRSGDLSVYWYQQSLDQGLQFLIQYYNGEERAKGNILERFSAQQFPDLHSELNLSSLELGDSALYFCASSVRVTGELFFGEGSRLTVL.

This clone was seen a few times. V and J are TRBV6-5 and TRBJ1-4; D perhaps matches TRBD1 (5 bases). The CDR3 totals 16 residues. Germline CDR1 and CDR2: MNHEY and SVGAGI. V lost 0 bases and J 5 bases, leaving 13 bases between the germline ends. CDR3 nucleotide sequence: TGTGCCAGCAGTTACTCGTTCGGGGGGTTCAATGAAAAACTGTTTTTT. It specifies CASSYSFGGFNEKLFF.

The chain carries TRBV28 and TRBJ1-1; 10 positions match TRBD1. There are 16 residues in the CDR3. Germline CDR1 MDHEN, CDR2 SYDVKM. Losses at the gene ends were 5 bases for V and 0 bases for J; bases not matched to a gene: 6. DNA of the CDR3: TGTGCCAGCAGTCCCAGGACAGGGGGGTTGAACACTGAAGCTTTCTTT. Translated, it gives CASSPRTGGLNTEAFF.

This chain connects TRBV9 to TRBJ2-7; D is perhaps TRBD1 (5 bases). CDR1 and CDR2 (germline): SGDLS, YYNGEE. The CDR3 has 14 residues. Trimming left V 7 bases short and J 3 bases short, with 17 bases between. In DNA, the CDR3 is TGTGCCAGCTCCCCAGGGAACAGCTTCTACGAGCAGTACTTC. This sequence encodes CASSPGNSFYEQYF.

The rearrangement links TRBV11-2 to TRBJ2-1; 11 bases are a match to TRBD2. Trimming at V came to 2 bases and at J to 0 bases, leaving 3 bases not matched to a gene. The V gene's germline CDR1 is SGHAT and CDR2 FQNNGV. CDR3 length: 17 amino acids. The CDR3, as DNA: TGTGCCAGCAGCTTATTACTAGCGGGAGACTCCTACAATGAGCAGTTCTTC. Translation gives CASSLLLAGDSYNEQFF.

The CDR3 loop is CASSPQGVNSPLHF. For the CDR3, the DNA is TGTGCCAGCTCTCCTCAGGGGGTCAATTCACCCCTCCACTTT. The genes are TRBV18 and TRBJ1-6; 7 nucleotides agree with TRBD1. Germline V gene data show CDR1 as KGHSH and CDR2 as LQKENI. The length of the CDR3 is 14 residues. Trimming took 6 bases from V and 7 from J; bases not matched to a gene: 6.

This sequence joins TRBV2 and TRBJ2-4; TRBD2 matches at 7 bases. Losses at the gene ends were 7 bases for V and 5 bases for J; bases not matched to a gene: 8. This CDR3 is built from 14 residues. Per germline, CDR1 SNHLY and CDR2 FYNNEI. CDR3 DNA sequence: TGTGCCAGCAACCGAGCGGGAATAGAAAACATTCAGTACTTC. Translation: CASNRAGIENIQYF.